This is a list of T cell receptor beta chains from one sample in a study of blood T cell repertoires in COVID-19. Produced via immunoSEQ multiplex PCR; TCRdb's table is partial and in-frame only. The data hold approximately 300,000 clones, with around 83% observed a single time. The specimen was peripheral blood. The origin of the receptors is a woman aged 45-65 years with acute or convalescent COVID-19. The CDR3 runs from the conserved cysteine through the conserved F or W. A D gene is named only where the DNA matches it firmly. Rows may omit the clone size; those that give it use once, few, many or a size class.

clone size: NA; V gene: TRBV27; J gene: TRBJ1-5; D gene: TRBD1; CDR3 DNA: TGTGCCAGCAGTAGAAAGGACAGGACTCAGCCCCAGCATTTT; CDR3 protein: CASSRKDRTQPQHF
clone size: NA; V gene: TRBV7-2; J gene: TRBJ2-3; D gene: NA; CDR3 DNA: TGTGCCAGCAGCTTAGGGGCGGACTGGGATACGCAGTATTTT; CDR3 protein: CASSLGADWDTQYF
clone size: NA; V gene: TRBV7-9; J gene: TRBJ2-5; D gene: TRBD2; CDR3 DNA: TGTGCCAGCACCACCGGGACTAGCGGGGCGGAGACCCAGTACTTC; CDR3 protein: CASTTGTSGAETQYF
clone size: NA; V gene: TRBV12-3/TRBV12-4; J gene: TRBJ2-5; D gene: NA; CDR3 DNA: TGTGCCAGCAGGTTTTCAGGGCCGGAGACCCAGTACTTC; CDR3 protein: CASRFSGPETQYF
clone size: NA; V gene: TRBV5-3; J gene: TRBJ2-5; D gene: NA; CDR3 DNA: TGTGCCAGAAGCTTGTCGGTCAAACAAGAGACCCAGTACTTC; CDR3 protein: CARSLSVKQETQYF
clone size: NA; V gene: TRBV2; J gene: TRBJ1-5; D gene: NA; CDR3 DNA: TGTGCCAGCCACAGGGAATCAAATCAGCCCCAGCATTTT; CDR3 protein: CASHRESNQPQHF
clone size: NA; V gene: TRBV15; J gene: TRBJ1-2; D gene: TRBD1; CDR3 DNA: TGTGCCACCAGCAGGCGGGACAGTATCTATGGCTACACCTTC; CDR3 protein: CATSRRDSIYGYTF
clone size: few; V gene: TRBV7-2; J gene: TRBJ2-4; D gene: NA; CDR3 DNA: TGTGCCAGCAGCGCGTCAGCGGCTGCGTCGCAGTACTTC; CDR3 protein: CASSASAAASQYF
clone size: few; V gene: TRBV28; J gene: TRBJ1-1; D gene: NA; CDR3 DNA: TGTGCCAGCAGCTCCCGTAGTGAAGCTTTCTTT; CDR3 protein: CASSSRSEAFF
clone size: NA; V gene: TRBV5-1; J gene: TRBJ1-2; D gene: TRBD1; CDR3 DNA: TGCGCCAGCAGCGAGACAGGGCCGACCTATGGCTACACCTTC; CDR3 protein: CASSETGPTYGYTF
clone size: NA; V gene: TRBV14; J gene: TRBJ1-6; D gene: TRBD1; CDR3 DNA: TGTGCCAGCAGTCGACAGGGGGTTGCCCTCCACTTT; CDR3 protein: CASSRQGVALHF
clone size: once; V gene: TRBV5-1; J gene: TRBJ2-5; D gene: NA; CDR3 DNA: TGCGCCAGCAGACTTGACAAATTGGGCGAGACCCAGTACTTC; CDR3 protein: CASRLDKLGETQYF
clone size: NA; V gene: TRBV5-5; J gene: TRBJ2-3; D gene: TRBD2; CDR3 DNA: TGTGCCAGCAGCATAACACCTCCCGGAGCGGGGGGAAGTGATACGCAGTATTTT; CDR3 protein: CASSITPPGAGGSDTQYF
clone size: NA; V gene: TRBV2; J gene: TRBJ2-2; D gene: TRBD1; CDR3 DNA: TGTGCCAGCAGTGAGGTCAGGGGGCATGGCGGGGAGCTGTTTTTT; CDR3 protein: CASSEVRGHGGELFF
clone size: NA; V gene: TRBV30; J gene: TRBJ2-2; D gene: NA; CDR3 DNA: TGTGCCTGGAGAGAAGTCTCCACAACACTGTTTTTT; CDR3 protein: CAWREVSTTLFF
clone size: NA; V gene: TRBV5-1; J gene: TRBJ1-5; D gene: TRBD1; CDR3 DNA: TGCGCCAGCAGCGTGGACAGGCTTCCAGGAGCCCAGCATTTT; CDR3 protein: CASSVDRLPGAQHF
clone size: NA; V gene: TRBV2; J gene: TRBJ1-4; D gene: NA; CDR3 DNA: TGTGCCAGCAGTGAAGCGCCACAGGGTGACGAAAAACTGTTTTTT; CDR3 protein: CASSEAPQGDEKLFF
clone size: NA; V gene: TRBV5-1; J gene: TRBJ1-2; D gene: TRBD1; CDR3 DNA: TGCGCCAGCAGCATCTCAGGGGGGATTGACTATGGCTACACCTTC; CDR3 protein: CASSISGGIDYGYTF
clone size: few; V gene: TRBV5-1; J gene: TRBJ2-1; D gene: NA; CDR3 DNA: TGCGCCAGCAGCTTCTGGACAGCCTACAATGAGCAGTTCTTC; CDR3 protein: CASSFWTAYNEQFF
clone size: NA; V gene: TRBV15; J gene: TRBJ1-4; D gene: NA; CDR3 DNA: TGTGCCACCAGCGACGCGAGGACTAATGAAAAACTGTTTTTT; CDR3 protein: CATSDARTNEKLFF
clone size: NA; V gene: TRBV2; J gene: TRBJ2-1; D gene: TRBD2; CDR3 DNA: TGTGCCAGCAGTGGGGGGACTAGCGGGGCTGGTGAGCAGTTCTTC; CDR3 protein: CASSGGTSGAGEQFF
clone size: NA; V gene: TRBV27; J gene: TRBJ2-1; D gene: TRBD2; CDR3 DNA: TGTGCCAGCAGCTCCCCGGGGGGCGGGAGGTGGAATGAGCAGTTCTTC; CDR3 protein: CASSSPGGGRWNEQFF
clone size: NA; V gene: TRBV9; J gene: TRBJ1-2; D gene: NA; CDR3 DNA: TGTGCCAGCAGCGACAGGGTCTATGGCTACACCTTC; CDR3 protein: CASSDRVYGYTF
clone size: NA; V gene: TRBV7-9; J gene: TRBJ2-6; D gene: NA; CDR3 DNA: TGTGCCAGCAAAATAGTGGGGGCCAACGTCCTGACTTTC; CDR3 protein: CASKIVGANVLTF
clone size: NA; V gene: TRBV4-1; J gene: TRBJ2-7; D gene: NA; CDR3 DNA: TGCGCCAGCAGCCAAACCCAGGGGGGAAGCGAGCAGTACTTC; CDR3 protein: CASSQTQGGSEQYF
clone size: NA; V gene: TRBV19; J gene: TRBJ1-5; D gene: NA; CDR3 DNA: TGTGCCAGTAGTCCCGCAGGATCTCAGCCCCAGCATTTT; CDR3 protein: CASSPAGSQPQHF
clone size: once; V gene: TRBV4-2; J gene: TRBJ1-1; D gene: NA; CDR3 DNA: TGTGCCAGCAGCCAAGGAGGAACGGCTAATGTGGACACTGAAGCTTTCTTT; CDR3 protein: CASSQGGTANVDTEAFF
clone size: NA; V gene: TRBV6-6; J gene: TRBJ2-3; D gene: TRBD1; CDR3 DNA: TGTGCCAGCAGCCGAGGACAGGGGAGGACAGATACGCAGTATTTT; CDR3 protein: CASSRGQGRTDTQYF
clone size: NA; V gene: TRBV6-5; J gene: TRBJ1-1; D gene: NA; CDR3 DNA: TGTGCCGCCGCGTCAGGGGACGTGAACACTGAAGCTTTCTTT; CDR3 protein: CAAASGDVNTEAFF
clone size: NA; V gene: TRBV11-3; J gene: TRBJ2-6; D gene: NA; CDR3 DNA: TGTGCCAGCAGCTTAAGGGGATCTGGGGCCAACGTCCTGACTTTC; CDR3 protein: CASSLRGSGANVLTF
clone size: NA; V gene: TRBV3-1/TRBV3-2; J gene: TRBJ1-2; D gene: NA; CDR3 DNA: TGTGCCAGCAGCCAAGGGTCGGGGGTCGGCTACACCTTC; CDR3 protein: CASSQGSGVGYTF
clone size: NA; V gene: TRBV10-3; J gene: TRBJ1-1; D gene: TRBD1; CDR3 DNA: TGTGCCACCACCGGGGACAGCAACACTGAAGCTTTCTTT; CDR3 protein: CATTGDSNTEAFF
clone size: once; V gene: TRBV4-1; J gene: TRBJ2-7; D gene: NA; CDR3 DNA: TGCGCCAGCAGCCAAACGGGGGGCAGGTCCTACGAGCAGTACTTC; CDR3 protein: CASSQTGGRSYEQYF
clone size: NA; V gene: TRBV18; J gene: TRBJ1-5; D gene: NA; CDR3 DNA: TGTGCCAGCTCACCATACCCGGTCCCAAATCAGCCCCAGCATTTT; CDR3 protein: CASSPYPVPNQPQHF
clone size: NA; V gene: TRBV18; J gene: TRBJ1-1; D gene: NA; CDR3 DNA: TGTGCCAGCTCACAGACAGGGAACACTGAAGCTTTCTTT; CDR3 protein: CASSQTGNTEAFF
clone size: NA; V gene: TRBV7-7; J gene: TRBJ2-1; D gene: TRBD2; CDR3 DNA: TGTGCCAGCAGCTTGGCGGGAGGGCCGTTATACAATGAGCAGTTCTTC; CDR3 protein: CASSLAGGPLYNEQFF
clone size: NA; V gene: TRBV10-3; J gene: TRBJ1-5; D gene: NA; CDR3 DNA: TGTGCCATCAGTGAGGGGGCCATACCCAACAATCAGCCCCAGCATTTT; CDR3 protein: CAISEGAIPNNQPQHF
clone size: NA; V gene: TRBV4-1; J gene: TRBJ2-1; D gene: TRBD2; CDR3 DNA: TGCGCCAGCAGCCAGACCTTAGCGGGGGGGTACAATGAGCAGTTCTTC; CDR3 protein: CASSQTLAGGYNEQFF
clone size: NA; V gene: TRBV6-2/TRBV6-3; J gene: TRBJ1-5; D gene: NA; CDR3 DNA: TGTGCCAGCAGCCGAGGGTTTCAGCCCCAGCATTTT; CDR3 protein: CASSRGFQPQHF
clone size: once; V gene: TRBV18; J gene: TRBJ2-6; D gene: TRBD1; CDR3 DNA: TGTGCCAGCTCACGAGGACAGGGGAGCTCTGGGGCCAACGTCCTGACTTTC; CDR3 protein: CASSRGQGSSGANVLTF
clone size: NA; V gene: TRBV18; J gene: TRBJ1-6; D gene: NA; CDR3 DNA: TGTGCCAGCTCACCAGGAAGTACAGGGAGAAATTCACCCCTCCACTTT; CDR3 protein: CASSPGSTGRNSPLHF
clone size: NA; V gene: TRBV19; J gene: TRBJ2-3; D gene: TRBD1; CDR3 DNA: TGTGCCAGTAGTATGAACAGGGGACCAGATACGCAGTATTTT; CDR3 protein: CASSMNRGPDTQYF
clone size: NA; V gene: TRBV7-2; J gene: TRBJ2-1; D gene: TRBD2; CDR3 DNA: TGTGCCAGCACCTTGCGGGGGAGCGGGACTCACACGTTCTTC; CDR3 protein: CASTLRGSGTHTFF
clone size: NA; V gene: TRBV5-5; J gene: TRBJ2-2; D gene: TRBD1; CDR3 DNA: TGTGCCAGCAGCTTGTGGGACAGGGGGACCGGGGAGCTGTTTTTT; CDR3 protein: CASSLWDRGTGELFF
clone size: NA; V gene: TRBV30; J gene: TRBJ2-7; D gene: NA; CDR3 DNA: TGTGCCTGGACATCCCCAATCTCCTACGAGCAGTACTTC; CDR3 protein: CAWTSPISYEQYF
clone size: NA; V gene: TRBV27; J gene: TRBJ2-2; D gene: NA; CDR3 DNA: TGTGCCAGCTCGACGGCCCATACCCCGGGGACCGGGGAGCTGTTTTTT; CDR3 protein: CASSTAHTPGTGELFF
clone size: few; V gene: TRBV19; J gene: TRBJ1-2; D gene: NA; CDR3 DNA: TGTGCCAGTAGTATGGGGGCACAAAACTATGGCTACACCTTC; CDR3 protein: CASSMGAQNYGYTF
clone size: NA; V gene: TRBV6-5; J gene: TRBJ1-5; D gene: NA; CDR3 DNA: TGTGCCAGCAGTTATTCCCCAGCGGAGTATCAGCCCCAGCATTTT; CDR3 protein: CASSYSPAEYQPQHF
clone size: NA; V gene: TRBV18; J gene: TRBJ1-1; D gene: NA; CDR3 DNA: TGTGCCAGCTCACGCGAGCGGAACACTGAAGCTTTCTTT; CDR3 protein: CASSRERNTEAFF
clone size: NA; V gene: TRBV7-2; J gene: TRBJ2-3; D gene: TRBD2; CDR3 DNA: TGTGCCAGCAGCTTAGGCGGGAGGGGATTGGAGAGGACAGATACGCAGTATTTT; CDR3 protein: CASSLGGRGLERTDTQYF
clone size: NA; V gene: TRBV18; J gene: TRBJ1-2; D gene: NA; CDR3 DNA: TGTGCCAGCTCACCGGTCGCCGTACAGGGCGGGTACTATGGCTACACCTTC; CDR3 protein: CASSPVAVQGGYYGYTF
clone size: NA; V gene: TRBV11-2; J gene: TRBJ2-1; D gene: NA; CDR3 DNA: TGTGCCAGCAGCCCCGGTCAGGGGTACTACAATGAGCAGTTCTTC; CDR3 protein: CASSPGQGYYNEQFF
clone size: NA; V gene: TRBV4-2; J gene: TRBJ2-5; D gene: NA; CDR3 DNA: TGTGCCAGCAGCCCCGAGCTGATCCAAGAGACCCAGTACTTC; CDR3 protein: CASSPELIQETQYF
clone size: NA; V gene: TRBV6-2/TRBV6-3; J gene: TRBJ2-3; D gene: TRBD2; CDR3 DNA: TGTGCCAGCAGTTACGGTACTAGCGGGTCAGATACGCAGTATTTT; CDR3 protein: CASSYGTSGSDTQYF
clone size: NA; V gene: TRBV11-2; J gene: TRBJ2-1; D gene: TRBD2; CDR3 DNA: TGTGCCAGCAGCCCGGCCGGCGGGAGAGGCAATGAGCAGTTCTTC; CDR3 protein: CASSPAGGRGNEQFF
clone size: NA; V gene: TRBV5-5; J gene: TRBJ2-1; D gene: NA; CDR3 DNA: TGTGCCAGCAGCTTGTCCAAGCTGTTGAGCTCCTACAATGAGCAGTTCTTC; CDR3 protein: CASSLSKLLSSYNEQFF
clone size: NA; V gene: TRBV6-4; J gene: TRBJ2-1; D gene: NA; CDR3 DNA: TGTGCCAGCAGTCGAGGGGGGGTCAATGAGCAGTTCTTC; CDR3 protein: CASSRGGVNEQFF
clone size: few; V gene: TRBV5-4; J gene: TRBJ1-1; D gene: TRBD1; CDR3 DNA: TGTGCCAGCAGCCGACAGGGGGATACTGAAGCTTTCTTT; CDR3 protein: CASSRQGDTEAFF
clone size: once; V gene: TRBV9; J gene: TRBJ2-1; D gene: TRBD2; CDR3 DNA: TGTGCCAGCAGCGTAGGACTAGCGGGAGGATTCAGTGAGCAGTTCTTC; CDR3 protein: CASSVGLAGGFSEQFF
clone size: NA; V gene: TRBV2; J gene: TRBJ1-2; D gene: TRBD1; CDR3 DNA: TGTGCCAGCAGACAGGGGGCTTTGTCTGGTGGCTACACCTTC; CDR3 protein: CASRQGALSGGYTF